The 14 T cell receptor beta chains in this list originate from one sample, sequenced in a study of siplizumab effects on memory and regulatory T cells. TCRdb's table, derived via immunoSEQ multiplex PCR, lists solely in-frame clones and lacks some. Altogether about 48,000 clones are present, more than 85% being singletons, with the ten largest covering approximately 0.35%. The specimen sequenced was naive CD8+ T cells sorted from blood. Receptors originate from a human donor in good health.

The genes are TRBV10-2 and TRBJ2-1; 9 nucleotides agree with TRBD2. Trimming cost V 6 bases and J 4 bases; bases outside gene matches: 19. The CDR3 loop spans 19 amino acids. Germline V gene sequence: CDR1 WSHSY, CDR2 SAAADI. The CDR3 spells CASSSTIQREETVYNEQFF. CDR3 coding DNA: TGCGCCAGCAGCTCGACGATCCAGCGGGAGGAGACGGTTTACAATGAGCAGTTCTTC.

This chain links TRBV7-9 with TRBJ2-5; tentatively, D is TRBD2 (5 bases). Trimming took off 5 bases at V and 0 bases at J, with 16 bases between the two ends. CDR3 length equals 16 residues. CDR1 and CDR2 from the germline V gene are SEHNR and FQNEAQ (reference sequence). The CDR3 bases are TGTGCCAGCAGCCGGCCGGGTCTAGCCGACCAAGAGACCCAGTACTTC. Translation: CASSRPGLADQETQYF.

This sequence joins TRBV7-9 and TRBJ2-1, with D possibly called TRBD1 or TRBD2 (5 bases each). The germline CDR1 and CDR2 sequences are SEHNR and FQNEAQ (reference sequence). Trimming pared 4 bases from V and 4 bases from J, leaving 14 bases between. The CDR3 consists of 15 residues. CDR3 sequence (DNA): TGTGCCAGCAGCTCCGGGACCCCCGCGTACAATGAGCAGTTCTTC. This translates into CASSSGTPAYNEQFF.

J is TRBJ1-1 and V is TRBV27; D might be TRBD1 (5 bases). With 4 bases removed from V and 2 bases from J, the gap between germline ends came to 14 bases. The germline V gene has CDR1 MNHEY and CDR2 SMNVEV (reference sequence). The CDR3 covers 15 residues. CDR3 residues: CASSWGTGGNTEAFF. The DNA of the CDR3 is TGTGCCAGCAGTTGGGGGACGGGAGGTAACACTGAAGCTTTCTTT.

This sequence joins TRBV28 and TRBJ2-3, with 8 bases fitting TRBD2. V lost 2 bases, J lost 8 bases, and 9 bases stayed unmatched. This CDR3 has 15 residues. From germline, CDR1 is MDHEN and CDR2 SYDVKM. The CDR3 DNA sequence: TGTGCCAGCAGTTTAAGACCAGCGGGGGCCCGTACGCAGTATTTT. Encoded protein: CASSLRPAGARTQYF.

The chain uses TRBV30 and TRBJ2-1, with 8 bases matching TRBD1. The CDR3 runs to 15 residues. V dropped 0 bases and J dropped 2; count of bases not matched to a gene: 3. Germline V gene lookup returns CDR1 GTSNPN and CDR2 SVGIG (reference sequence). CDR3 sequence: CAWSVQGDPYNEQFF. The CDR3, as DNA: TGTGCCTGGAGTGTACAGGGGGATCCCTACAATGAGCAGTTCTTC.

Here the CDR3 DNA reads TGTGCCAGCAGTGAACTCCCCCGCGGGTGGGCCGCCGGGGAGCTGTTTTTT. This encodes CASSELPRGWAAGELFF. The chain combines TRBV2 with TRBJ2-2; perhaps TRBD2 as D (5 bases). Per germline, CDR1 SNHLY and CDR2 FYNNEI. The CDR3 consists of 17 residues. The V and J ends lost 2 bases and 6 bases respectively, with 19 bases between them.

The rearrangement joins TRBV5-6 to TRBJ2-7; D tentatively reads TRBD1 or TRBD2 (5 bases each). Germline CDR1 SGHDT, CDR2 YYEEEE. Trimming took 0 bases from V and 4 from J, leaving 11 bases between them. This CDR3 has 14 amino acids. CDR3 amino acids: CASSLGGTSYEQYF. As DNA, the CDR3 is TGTGCCAGCAGCTTGGGGGGGACCTCTTACGAGCAGTACTTC.

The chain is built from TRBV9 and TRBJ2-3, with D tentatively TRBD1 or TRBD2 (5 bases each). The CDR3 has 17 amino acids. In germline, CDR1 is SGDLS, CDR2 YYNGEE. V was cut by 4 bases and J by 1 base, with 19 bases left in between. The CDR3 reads CASSYSTDTGRTDTQYF. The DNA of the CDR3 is TGTGCCAGCAGCTATTCCACGGACACGGGGCGCACAGATACGCAGTATTTT.

The CDR3 DNA reads as TGTGCCAGCAGTGAATCCGGCCAATCCTACGAGCAGTACTTC. Amino acid sequence: CASSESGQSYEQYF. V and J are TRBV6-4 and TRBJ2-7; D uncertain. The CDR3 has 14 residues. V was cut by 3 bases and J by 1 base, with 10 bases left in between. From germline, CDR1 is MRHNA and CDR2 SNTAGT.

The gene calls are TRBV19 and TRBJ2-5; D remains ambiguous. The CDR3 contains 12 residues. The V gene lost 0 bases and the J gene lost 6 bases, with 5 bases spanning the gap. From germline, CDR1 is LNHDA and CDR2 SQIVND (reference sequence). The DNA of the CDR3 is TGTGCCAGTAGTATAGATAGGAAGACCCAGTACTTC. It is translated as CASSIDRKTQYF.

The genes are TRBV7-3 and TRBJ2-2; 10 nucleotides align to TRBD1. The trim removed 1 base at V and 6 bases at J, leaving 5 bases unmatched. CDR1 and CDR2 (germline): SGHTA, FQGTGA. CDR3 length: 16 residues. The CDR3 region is CASSLRDRGAAGELFF. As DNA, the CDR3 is TGTGCCAGCAGCTTAAGGGACAGGGGAGCAGCCGGGGAGCTGTTTTTT. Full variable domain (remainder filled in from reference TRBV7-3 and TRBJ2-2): GAGVSQTPSNKVTEKGKYVELRCDPISGHTALYWYRQSLGQGPEFLIYFQGTGAADDSGLPNDRFFAVRPEGSVSTLKIQRTERGDSAVYLCASSLRDRGAAGELFFGEGSRLTVL.

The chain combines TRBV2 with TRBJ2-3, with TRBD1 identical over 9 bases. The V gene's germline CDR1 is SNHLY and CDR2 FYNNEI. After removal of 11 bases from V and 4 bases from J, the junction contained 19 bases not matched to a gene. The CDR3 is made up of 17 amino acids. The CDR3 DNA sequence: TGTGCCTCAAGGTCCCCCCCGGGACAGGGTTCCGCAGATACGCAGTATTTT. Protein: CASRSPPGQGSADTQYF.

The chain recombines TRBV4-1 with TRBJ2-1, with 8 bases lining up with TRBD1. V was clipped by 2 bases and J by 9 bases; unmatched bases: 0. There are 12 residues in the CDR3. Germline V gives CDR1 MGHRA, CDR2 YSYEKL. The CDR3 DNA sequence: TGCGCCAGCAGCCAAACAGGGGGTGAGCAGTTCTTC. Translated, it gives CASSQTGGEQFF.